One sample yielded the 14 T cell receptor beta chains listed below, sequenced in a study of patients and donors after allogeneic stem cell transplantation. In TCRdb, the RT-PCR reads were re-called with MiXCR into one record per CDR3 protein. The data hold fewer than 250,000 distinct CDR3 sequences, with 13% to 15% observed a single time. The specimen sequenced was blood, either unsorted or a sorted T cell fraction (not recorded which). The receptor set was obtained from a human donor who was either an allogeneic HSCT recipient or a stem cell or donor lymphocyte infusion donor (not recorded which). It is not recorded whose cells these are; they may come from a transplant donor.

This clonotype was counted many times. The CDR3 loop is CAISDRADTQYF. CDR3 nucleotides: TGTGCCATCAGTGATAGGGCAGATACGCAGTATTTT. The chain combines TRBV10-3 with TRBJ2-3, with unresolved D. In germline, CDR1 is ENHRY, CDR2 SYGVKD. The CDR3 extends over 12 amino acids. The V gene lost 3 bases and the J gene lost 4 bases, with 5 bases spanning the gap.

This clonotype has just a few counts. The chain combines TRBV30 with TRBJ1-2, with D possibly matching TRBD1 (5 bases). This CDR3 has 13 residues. The V end was cut by 3 bases, the J end by 3 bases, with 11 bases between. Germline lookup yields CDR1 GTSNPN and CDR2 SVGIG (reference sequence). As DNA, the CDR3 is TGTGCCTGGAGAGTGGGACGGGACTATGGCTACACCTTC. This translates into CAWRVGRDYGYTF.

V usage is TRBV7-2 and J usage is TRBJ1-2; D not certain. The V end was cut by 3 bases, the J end by 2 bases, with 7 bases between. The CDR3 consists of 13 residues. Germline CDR1 SGHTA, CDR2 FQGNSA. CDR3 sequence reads: CASSLSRNYGYTF. In DNA, the CDR3 is TGTGCCAGCAGCTTGAGCCGAAACTATGGCTACACCTTC.

The rearrangement joins TRBV7-6 to TRBJ2-1; the D gene is possibly TRBD1 (6 bases). V lost 5 bases to trimming and J lost 4 bases, with 18 bases between them. Per germline, CDR1 SGHVS and CDR2 FNYEAQ. The length of the CDR3 is 16 residues. The chain's CDR3 is CASSPISGTQYNEQFF. The CDR3 DNA is TGTGCCAGCAGCCCCATTTCTGGGACACAGTACAATGAGCAGTTCTTC.

The chain uses TRBV6-5 and TRBJ2-1; the match to TRBD2 covers 12 bases. Germline V lookup: CDR1 MNHEY, CDR2 SVGAGI. V lost 2 bases, J lost 10 bases, and 12 bases stayed unmatched. The CDR3 extends over 17 amino acids. CDR3 in amino acids: CASSYAKASGRVGEQFF. As DNA, the CDR3 is TGTGCCAGCAGTTACGCAAAGGCTAGCGGGAGGGTTGGGGAGCAGTTCTTC.

The chain combines TRBV6-2 or TRBV6-3 with TRBJ1-4; unclear D gene. This CDR3 comprises 14 residues. Germline lookup yields CDR1 MNHEY and CDR2 SVGEGT. Trimming pared 6 bases from V and 3 bases from J, leaving 11 bases between. The CDR3 bases are TGTGCCAGCAGAGGGCCGGCTGCTAATGAAAAACTGTTTTTT. Translated, it gives CASRGPAANEKLFF.

This chain's CDR3 is CSASRSLNKKLFF. DNA of the CDR3: TGCAGTGCTAGTCGTTCCCTGAATAAAAAACTGTTTTTT. The J gene is TRBJ1-4, the V gene TRBV20-1; D uncertain. V shed 3 bases and J shed 9 bases, with 14 bases lying between them. This CDR3 comprises 13 residues. CDR1 is DFQATT, CDR2 SNEGSKA, per germline (reference sequence).

DNA of the CDR3: TGCGCCAGCAGCCAAACGGGACGGGGTTACGAGCAGTACTTC. Amino acids: CASSQTGRGYEQYF. The rearrangement joins TRBV4-1 to TRBJ2-7; either TRBD1 or TRBD2 may fit D (5 bases each). The CDR3 runs to 14 residues. Trimming left V 2 bases short and J 4 bases short, with 12 bases between. Germline V gives CDR1 MGHRA, CDR2 YSYEKL.

The rearrangement joins TRBV20-1 to TRBJ2-3, with TRBD2 matching 10 bases. Germline V CDR1 and CDR2: DFQATT, SNEGSKA (reference sequence). The CDR3 extends over 15 amino acids. V dropped 0 bases and J dropped 6; count of bases not matched to a gene: 6. The CDR3 region is CSARELAGLSDTQYF. The CDR3 bases are TGCAGTGCTAGAGAACTAGCGGGACTCTCGGATACGCAGTATTTT.

The chain joins TRBV5-1 to TRBJ1-6; 8 bases fit TRBD1. The germline V gene has CDR1 SGHRS and CDR2 YFSETQ. CDR3 length: 15 residues. V shed 0 bases, J shed 11 bases, and the junction held 7 bases outside the gene matches. The CDR3 is CASSLEGRGQAPLHF. For the CDR3, the DNA is TGCGCCAGCAGCTTGGAAGGCAGGGGGCAGGCACCCCTCCACTTT.

This clonotype was counted a few times. The CDR3 region is CASKKVPGDNEQFF. In nucleotides, the CDR3 is TGTGCCAGCAAAAAAGTTCCGGGGGACAATGAGCAGTTCTTC. The chain combines TRBV12-3 or TRBV12-4 with TRBJ2-1, with D maybe TRBD2 (6 bases). This CDR3 spans 14 amino acids. V lost 7 bases and J 5 bases, leaving 15 bases between the germline ends.

The chain employs TRBV19 and TRBJ1-5; D might be TRBD1 (6 bases). With 4 bases removed from V and 7 bases from J, the gap between germline ends came to 14 bases. Germline V CDR1 and CDR2: LNHDA, SQIVND (reference sequence). The CDR3 is 14 amino acids. CDR3 sequence reads: CASSNQGSGQPQHF. CDR3 DNA sequence: TGTGCCAGTAGTAATCAGGGGAGCGGACAGCCCCAGCATTTT.

This clonotype was counted a few times. The chain links TRBV5-1 to TRBJ1-2; tentative D call: TRBD1 (6 bases). This CDR3 spans 14 amino acids. The germline gives CDR1 SGHRS, CDR2 YFSETQ. Trimming cost V 4 bases and J 0 bases, with 10 bases left between them. DNA for the CDR3: TGCGCCAGCAGCATTGAGGGGGCTAACTATGGCTACACCTTC. Its translation: CASSIEGANYGYTF.

This chain links TRBV7-6 with TRBJ1-1; 9 bases are a match to TRBD1. V lost 2 bases and J lost 11; bases outside the gene matches: 15. Germline V gene data show CDR1 as SGHVS and CDR2 as FNYEAQ. This CDR3 has 16 amino acids. In DNA, the CDR3 is TGTGCCAGCAGCTTAAATGTCCCGGGACAGGGCTTGGGCGCTTTCTTT. It codes for CASSLNVPGQGLGAFF.